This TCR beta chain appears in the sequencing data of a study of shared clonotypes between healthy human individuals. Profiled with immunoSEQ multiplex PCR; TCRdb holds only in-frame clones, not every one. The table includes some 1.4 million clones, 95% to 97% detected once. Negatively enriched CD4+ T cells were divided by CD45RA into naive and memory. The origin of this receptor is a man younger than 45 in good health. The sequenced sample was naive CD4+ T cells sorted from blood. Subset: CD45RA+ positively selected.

The CDR3 coding sequence is TGTGCCAGCAGAATCAGACGGGGGGCCAACGTCCTGACTTTC. It translates to CASRIRRGANVLTF. The genes are TRBV6-5 and TRBJ2-6, with no clear D. Per the germline V gene, CDR1 is MNHEY and CDR2 is SVGAGI. The CDR3 is made up of 14 amino acids. Between the trimmed V and J ends, which lost 6 bases and 4 bases, there was a span of 10 bases.